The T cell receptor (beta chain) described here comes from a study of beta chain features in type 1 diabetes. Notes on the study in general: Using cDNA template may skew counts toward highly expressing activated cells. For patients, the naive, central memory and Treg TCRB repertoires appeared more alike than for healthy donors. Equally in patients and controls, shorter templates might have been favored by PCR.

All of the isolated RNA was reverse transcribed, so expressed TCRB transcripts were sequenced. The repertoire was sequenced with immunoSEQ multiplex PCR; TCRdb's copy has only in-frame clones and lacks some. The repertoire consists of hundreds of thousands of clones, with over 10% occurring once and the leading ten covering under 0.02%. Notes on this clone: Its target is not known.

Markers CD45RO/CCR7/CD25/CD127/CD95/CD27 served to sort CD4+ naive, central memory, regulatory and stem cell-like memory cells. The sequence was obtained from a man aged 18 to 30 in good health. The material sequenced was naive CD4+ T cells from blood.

The CDR3, as DNA: TGTGCCACCTACAGGGACACCGGGGAGCTGTTTTTT. Protein: CATYRDTGELFF. The rearrangement links TRBV28 to TRBJ2-2; tentative D call: TRBD1 (6 bases). CDR3 length: 12 residues. Trimming pared 10 bases from V and 3 bases from J, leaving 9 bases between. Germline V gene sequence: CDR1 MDHEN, CDR2 SYDVKM.